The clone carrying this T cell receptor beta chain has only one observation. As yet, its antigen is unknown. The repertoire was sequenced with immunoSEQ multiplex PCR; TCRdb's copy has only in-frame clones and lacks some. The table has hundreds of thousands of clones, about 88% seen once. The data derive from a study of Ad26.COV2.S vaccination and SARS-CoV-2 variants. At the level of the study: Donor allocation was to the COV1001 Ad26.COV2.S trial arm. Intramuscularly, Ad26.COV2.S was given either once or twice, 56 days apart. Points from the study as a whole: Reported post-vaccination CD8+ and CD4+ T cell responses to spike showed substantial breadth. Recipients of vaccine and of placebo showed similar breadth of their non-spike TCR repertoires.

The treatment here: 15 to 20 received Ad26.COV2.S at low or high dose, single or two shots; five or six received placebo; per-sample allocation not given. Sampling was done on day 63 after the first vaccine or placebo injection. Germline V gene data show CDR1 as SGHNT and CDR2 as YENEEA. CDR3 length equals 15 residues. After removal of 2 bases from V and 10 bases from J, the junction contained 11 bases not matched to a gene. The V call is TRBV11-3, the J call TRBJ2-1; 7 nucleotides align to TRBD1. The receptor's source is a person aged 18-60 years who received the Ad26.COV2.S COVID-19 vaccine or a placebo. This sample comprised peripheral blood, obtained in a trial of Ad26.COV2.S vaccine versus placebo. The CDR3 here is CASSLRGQGFHEQFF. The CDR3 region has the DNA TGTGCCAGCAGCTTAAGGGGGCAGGGCTTTCACGAGCAGTTCTTC.